This TCR beta chain was found in a study of sequential checkpoint blockade in melanoma. Study-wide background: Both treatment sequences were followed by maintenance nivolumab.

CDR1 is LNHDA and CDR2 is SQIVND in the germline V gene (reference sequence). V shed 2 bases and J 7 bases; nucleotides not matched to a gene: 6. The CDR3 is 14 amino acids. The method was immunoSEQ multiplex PCR; TCRdb's version includes in-frame clones alone and lacks a portion of them. The table has several thousand clones, roughly three fifths seen once. Treatment given: randomized to nivolumab then ipilimumab (arm A) or the reverse (arm B). Sorted cells were live CD3+CD8+, lacking CD19 and CD56, from PBMCs. The source is a human patient with melanoma. Some clones in this sample may be carry-over from other donors' samples. The specimen was CD8+ T cells sorted from blood (inferred from file names), collected from a patient given nivolumab and ipilimumab in sequence. The chain is built from TRBV19 and TRBJ1-1, with 8 bases matching TRBD1. The CDR3 reads CASSIMAGGGEAFF. CDR3 sequence (DNA): TGTGCCAGTAGTATAATGGCAGGGGGCGGTGAAGCTTTCTTT.